Presented here are 8 T cell receptor beta chains from one specimen sequenced in a study of cytomegalovirus exposure and HLA in healthy donors. Amplification used 60 Vbeta primers and 13 Jbeta primers. Sequenced by immunoSEQ multiplex PCR; TCRdb stores in-frame clones only, minus some. The sample lists about 180,000 clones; more than 80% were seen once. The specimen sequenced was PBMCs. The receptor set was obtained from a male donor in good health and CMV-seronegative.

V usage is TRBV10-3 and J usage is TRBJ2-5; TRBD2 is a possible D gene (5 bases). Germline V lookup: CDR1 ENHRY, CDR2 SYGVKD. The CDR3 totals 16 residues. The V end was cut by 4 bases, the J end by 2 bases, with 17 bases between. The CDR3 spells CAISGVPGGAQETQYF. The CDR3 bases are TGTGCCATCAGTGGAGTCCCTGGAGGAGCTCAAGAGACCCAGTACTTC.

The chain has TRBV11-2 and TRBJ2-5, with a tentative D call TRBD2 (5 bases). The germline V and J ends were trimmed by 4 bases and 5 bases, with 14 bases remaining between them. Germline values: CDR1 SGHAT, CDR2 FQNNGV. The length of the CDR3 is 14 residues. CDR3 coding DNA: TGTGCCAGCAGCTCCGGACTCACCGGGGAGACCCAGTACTTC. Translating it yields CASSSGLTGETQYF. Full variable domain (rest looked up from reference TRBV11-2 and TRBJ2-5): EAGVAQSPRYKIIEKRQSVAFWCNPISGHATLYWYQQILGQGPKLLIQFQNNGVVDDSQLPKDRFSAERLKGVDSTLKIQPAKLEDSAVYLCASSSGLTGETQYFGPGTRLLVL.

V and J are TRBV7-3 and TRBJ2-1, with a tentative D call TRBD2 (5 bases). V lost 4 bases to trimming and J lost 4 bases, with 14 bases between them. CDR1 and CDR2 from the germline V gene are SGHTA and FQGTGA. The CDR3 length is 15 residues. The CDR3 DNA reads as TGTGCCAGCAGCTCCAGGTCCCCGGGGTACAATGAGCAGTTCTTC. This sequence encodes CASSSRSPGYNEQFF.

The chain couples TRBV4-3 to TRBJ1-2; D possibly corresponds to TRBD1 (6 bases). V lost 0 bases and J lost 5, with 13 bases in between. The CDR3 loop spans 15 amino acids. The germline V gene has CDR1 LGHNA and CDR2 YSLEER. As DNA, the CDR3 is TGCGCCAGCAGCCAAGATACGGGGGGCGTTTATGGCTACACCTTC. Translation gives CASSQDTGGVYGYTF.

The count of this clone is one. J is TRBJ2-3 and V is TRBV28, with 8 bases matching TRBD2. Germline-derived CDR1 and CDR2 are MDHEN and SYDVKM. Losses at the gene ends were 2 bases for V and 1 base for J; bases not matched to a gene: 5. CDR3 length: 16 residues. Here the CDR3 reads CASSLQTAGGTDTQYF. CDR3 in DNA: TGTGCCAGCAGTTTACAAACAGCGGGGGGCACAGATACGCAGTATTTT. The full variable domain, completed using reference TRBV28 and TRBJ2-3, is DVKVTQSSRYLVKRTGEKVFLECVQDMDHENMFWYRQDPGLGLRLIYFSYDVKMKEKGDIPEGYSVSREKKERFSLILESASTNQTSMYLCASSLQTAGGTDTQYFGPGTRLTVL.

The chain recombines TRBV28 with TRBJ2-2; 7 bases align to TRBD1. Germline loops: CDR1 MDHEN, CDR2 SYDVKM. This CDR3 is 17 amino acids long. The V and J ends lost 6 bases and 1 base, in that order; junction bases with no gene match: 11. Here the CDR3 reads CASSRTGLMKNTGELFF. The DNA for the CDR3 is TGTGCCAGCAGCCGGACAGGACTCATGAAGAACACCGGGGAGCTGTTTTTT.

The chain joins TRBV27 to TRBJ2-3, with 12 bases that match TRBD2. Germline V gene data show CDR1 as MNHEY and CDR2 as SMNVEV (reference sequence). Trimming at V came to 4 bases and at J to 2 bases, leaving 4 bases not matched to a gene. The CDR3 loop spans 16 amino acids. The CDR3 DNA is TGTGCCAGCAGTTCCCTAGCGGGGGGGCTCACAGATACGCAGTATTTT. This gives the protein CASSSLAGGLTDTQYF.

V is TRBV19 and J is TRBJ2-2; TRBD1 aligns across 8 bases. Germline CDR1 and CDR2: LNHDA and SQIVND (reference sequence). The CDR3 covers 17 residues. The V gene end was trimmed by 4 bases and the J gene end by 5 bases; junction bases not matched to a gene: 12. The CDR3 sequence is CASSRTTSQGGTGELFF. The DNA for the CDR3 is TGTGCCAGTAGTAGAACGACGTCACAGGGGGGAACCGGGGAGCTGTTTTTT.